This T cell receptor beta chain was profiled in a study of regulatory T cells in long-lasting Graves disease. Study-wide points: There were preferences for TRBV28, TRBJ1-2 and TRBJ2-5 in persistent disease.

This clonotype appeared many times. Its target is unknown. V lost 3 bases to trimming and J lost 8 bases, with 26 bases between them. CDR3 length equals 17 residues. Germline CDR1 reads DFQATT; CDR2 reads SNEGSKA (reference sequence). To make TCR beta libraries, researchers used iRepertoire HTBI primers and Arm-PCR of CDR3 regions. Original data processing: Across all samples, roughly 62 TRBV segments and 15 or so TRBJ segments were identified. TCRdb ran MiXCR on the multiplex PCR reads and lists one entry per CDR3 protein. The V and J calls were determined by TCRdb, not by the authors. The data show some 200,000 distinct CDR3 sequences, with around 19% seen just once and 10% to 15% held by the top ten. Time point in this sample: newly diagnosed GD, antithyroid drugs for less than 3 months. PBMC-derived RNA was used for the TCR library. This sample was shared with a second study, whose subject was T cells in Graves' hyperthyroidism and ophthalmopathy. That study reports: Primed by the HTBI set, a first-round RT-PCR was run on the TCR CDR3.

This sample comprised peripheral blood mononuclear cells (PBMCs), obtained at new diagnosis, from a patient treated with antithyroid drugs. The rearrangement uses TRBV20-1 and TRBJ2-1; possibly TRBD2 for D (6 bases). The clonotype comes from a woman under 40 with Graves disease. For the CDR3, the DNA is TGCAGTGCTAGGGACCCCTTGACTAGTCGGGGCGGCTATGAGCAGTTCTTC. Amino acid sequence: CSARDPLTSRGGYEQFF.